Presented here are 30 T cell receptor beta chains from one specimen sequenced in a study of Ad26.COV2.S vaccination and SARS-CoV-2 variants. The treatment here: 19 received Ad26.COV2.S at low or high dose, single or two shots; about 5 received placebo; per-sample allocation not given. After the first vaccine or placebo injection, samples were drawn on day 63. The repertoire was sequenced with immunoSEQ multiplex PCR; TCRdb's copy has only in-frame clones and lacks some. The data hold hundreds of thousands of clones, with about four fifths observed a single time. Sequencing used peripheral blood, obtained in a trial of Ad26.COV2.S vaccine versus placebo. The receptors here all came from a person between 18 and 60 years old who received the Ad26.COV2.S COVID-19 vaccine or a placebo.

The V and J genes are TRBV12-2 and TRBJ2-3. TRBV12-2 is a known pseudogene. The CDR3 contains 15 residues. The CDR3: CASRLVEGDSDTQYF. CDR3 nucleotide sequence: TGTGCAAGTCGCTTAGTTGAGGGGGACTCAGATACGCAGTATTTT.

The chain joins TRBV11-3 to TRBJ1-1; D gene uncertain. The CDR3 is 12 amino acids. V lost 0 bases and J 8 bases, leaving 7 bases between the germline ends. In germline, CDR1 is SGHNT, CDR2 YENEEA. As DNA, the CDR3 is TGTGCCAGCAGCTTAGATAGTCCGGAAGCTTTCTTT. As protein: CASSLDSPEAFF.

This chain connects TRBV19 to TRBJ1-2; D may be TRBD1 (5 bases). This CDR3 spans 13 amino acids. V was cut by 4 bases and J by 8 bases, with 14 bases left in between. CDR1 is LNHDA and CDR2 is SQIVND in the germline V gene (reference sequence). The CDR3 reads CASSTGTGVGYTF. The CDR3 nucleotides are TGTGCCAGTAGTACCGGGACCGGTGTAGGCTACACCTTC.

The chain links TRBV27 to TRBJ2-2; 7 bases map to TRBD1. This CDR3 contains 13 residues. The J segment lost 7 bases and the V segment lost 7 bases, leaving 6 bases of the junction unmatched. Germline V gives CDR1 MNHEY, CDR2 SMNVEV (reference sequence). CDR3 sequence (DNA): TGTGCCAGCACAAAGGGGGCTGTCGGGGAGCTGTTTTTT. This encodes CASTKGAVGELFF.

This chain connects TRBV6-2 or TRBV6-3 to TRBJ1-1; D remains ambiguous. Germline CDR1 is MNHEY and CDR2 is SVGEGT. The CDR3 consists of 14 residues. V was pared by 6 bases and J by 3 bases, with 14 bases between. CDR3 sequence reads: CASSKPKWDTEAFF. CDR3 DNA: TGTGCCAGCAGCAAACCCAAGTGGGACACTGAAGCTTTCTTT.

The V and J genes are TRBV5-4 and TRBJ2-1, with D possibly being TRBD1 or TRBD2 (5 bases each). CDR1 and CDR2 (germline): SGHNT, YYREEE (reference sequence). The CDR3 spans 14 residues. V lost 0 bases and J 6 bases, leaving 10 bases between the germline ends. In DNA form, the CDR3 reads TGTGCCAGCAGCTTGGTGGGGGTTGGCAATGAGCAGTTCTTC. Protein sequence: CASSLVGVGNEQFF.

The rearrangement links TRBV7-3 to TRBJ1-1; D remains unclear. Trimming pared 3 bases from V and 6 bases from J, leaving 11 bases between. Per the germline V gene, CDR1 is SGHTA and CDR2 is FQGTGA. CDR3 size: 13 residues. CDR3 amino acids: CASSFQEEAEAFF. The CDR3 DNA reads TGTGCCAGCAGCTTCCAGGAAGAGGCTGAAGCTTTCTTT.

The rearrangement joins TRBV27 to TRBJ1-5; no definite D call. Germline V CDR1 and CDR2: MNHEY, SMNVEV (reference sequence). V was trimmed by 6 bases and J by 6 bases, leaving 12 bases between them. The CDR3 loop spans 13 amino acids. The CDR3 here is CASSTTSVQPQHF. In DNA, the CDR3 is TGTGCCAGCAGCACCACGTCGGTTCAGCCCCAGCATTTT.

This clone was observed a single time. This sequence joins TRBV4-1 and TRBJ1-1; D not resolved. CDR3 length: 14 residues. In germline, CDR1 is MGHRA, CDR2 YSYEKL. V shed 1 base and J shed 5 bases, with 11 bases lying between them. This chain's CDR3 is CASSQGQAGTEAFF. CDR3 sequence (DNA): TGCGCCAGCAGCCAAGGTCAGGCGGGGACTGAAGCTTTCTTT.

This clone was counted a few times. The chain has TRBV28 and TRBJ1-1; D call uncertain. The V gene's germline CDR1 is MDHEN and CDR2 SYDVKM. CDR3 length: 11 residues. Trimming left V 6 bases short and J 8 bases short, with 10 bases between. The CDR3 loop reads CASSQGREAFF. CDR3 bases: TGTGCCAGCAGCCAAGGGAGGGAAGCTTTCTTT.

This chain connects TRBV6-6 to TRBJ1-1; D unclear. Trimming took off 4 bases at V and 1 base at J, with 7 bases between the two ends. Germline assignment: CDR1 MNHNY and CDR2 SVGAGI (reference sequence). The CDR3 loop spans 13 amino acids. CDR3 in DNA: TGTGCCAGCAGTTGGGTTGGGAACACTGAAGCTTTCTTT. Translated, it gives CASSWVGNTEAFF.

The V and J genes are TRBV6-2 or TRBV6-3 and TRBJ2-7; D is possibly TRBD2 (6 bases). Germline-derived CDR1 and CDR2 are MNHEY and SVGEGT. CDR3 length: 16 amino acids. V was pared by 0 bases and J by 2 bases, with 14 bases between. In DNA form, the CDR3 reads TGTGCCAGCAGTTACTCGGAAGGACTAACACCCTACGAGCAGTACTTC. This translates into CASSYSEGLTPYEQYF.

This clone turned up a few times. V gene TRBV5-6 combines with J gene TRBJ1-6, with D unclear. V dropped 1 base and J dropped 7 bases, with 9 bases sitting between them. The CDR3 is 14 residues long. Germline V CDR1 and CDR2: SGHDT, YYEEEE. The CDR3 DNA follows: TGTGCCAGCAGCTTGTATCGGACCAATTCACCCCTCCACTTT. It is translated as CASSLYRTNSPLHF.

A word on this clone: This sample includes further DNA sequences coding for the same CDR3. This chain joins TRBV29-1 and TRBJ1-2; TRBD1 matches 9 bases. J lost 2 bases, V lost 6 bases, and 4 bases had no gene match. The CDR3 loop spans 13 amino acids. The germline V gene has CDR1 SQVTM and CDR2 ANQGSEA. CDR3 sequence: CSVGTGTNYGYTF. The CDR3 DNA reads TGCAGCGTAGGGACAGGGACGAACTATGGCTACACCTTC.

This clone was seen a handful of times. The genes are TRBV3-1 (or the pseudogene TRBV3-2) and TRBJ1-5; no reliable D call. This CDR3 region has 12 residues. The V gene lost 0 bases and the J gene lost 7 bases, with 4 bases spanning the gap. The germline V gene encodes CDR1 LGHDT and CDR2 YNNKEL (reference sequence). DNA of the CDR3: TGTGCCAGCAGCCAAGATAACCAGCCCCAGCATTTT. This codes for CASSQDNQPQHF.

CDR3 coding DNA: TGTGCCAGCAGCAAACGGACTGCAGATACGCAGTATTTT. This encodes CASSKRTADTQYF. J is TRBJ2-3 and V is TRBV5-6; D perhaps matches TRBD2 (5 bases). Germline-derived CDR1 and CDR2 are SGHDT and YYEEEE. The CDR3 length is 13 residues. The V and J ends lost 4 bases and 4 bases respectively, with 10 bases between them.

The CDR3 nucleotides read TGTGCCAGCAGCTTAACCGAGGTTACTTCTGGCTACACCTTC. Its translation: CASSLTEVTSGYTF. V is TRBV11-3 and J is TRBJ1-2; D remains ambiguous. CDR3 size: 14 residues. Germline lookup yields CDR1 SGHNT and CDR2 YENEEA. The V end lost 2 bases, the J end lost 7 bases, and 14 bases lay between the germline ends.

V usage is TRBV24-1 and J usage is TRBJ2-5; 13 nucleotides agree with TRBD2. The CDR3 is 15 amino acids. CDR1 is KGHDR and CDR2 is SFDVKD in the germline V gene. Trimming took 5 bases from V and 5 from J; bases not matched to a gene: 4. The CDR3 coding sequence is TGTGCCACCAGTGCCGGGACTAGCGGGGTGGAGACCCAGTACTTC. Protein product: CATSAGTSGVETQYF.

This chain joins TRBV3-1 (or the pseudogene TRBV3-2) and TRBJ2-3; no reliable D call. The length of the CDR3 is 13 residues. V was shortened by 2 bases and J by 6 bases, with 9 bases between the two germline ends. Per the germline V gene, CDR1 is LGHDT and CDR2 is YNNKEL (reference sequence). In DNA, the CDR3 is TGTGCCAGCAGCCAAATCTGGTGGGATACGCAGTATTTT. Residues: CASSQIWWDTQYF.

Concerning this clone: The same CDR3 can be traced to other DNA sequences in this sample. This chain uses TRBV7-9 with TRBJ2-3; D uncertain. Per the germline V gene, CDR1 is SEHNR and CDR2 is FQNEAQ (reference sequence). The CDR3 spans 11 residues. V was clipped by 3 bases and J by 2 bases, with 0 bases between them. Here the CDR3 DNA reads TGTGCCAGCAGCTTCACAGATACGCAGTATTTT. The encoded protein is CASSFTDTQYF. Complete variable domain (other parts from reference TRBV7-9 and TRBJ2-3): DTGVSQNPRHKITKRGQNVTFRCDPISEHNRLYWYRQTLGQGPEFLTYFQNEAQLEKSRLLSDRFSAERPKGSFSTLEIQRTEQGDSAMYLCASSFTDTQYFGPGTRLTVL.

This chain uses TRBV4-1 with TRBJ2-7, with no clear D. This CDR3 comprises 16 residues. The germline V gene encodes CDR1 MGHRA and CDR2 YSYEKL. The ends were cut back, 0 bases at V and 2 bases at J, with 14 bases in the middle. The CDR3 sequence is CASSQDSRGPPYEQYF. In DNA form, the CDR3 reads TGCGCCAGCAGCCAAGATTCCCGTGGACCGCCCTACGAGCAGTACTTC.

The count of this clone is one. The chain links TRBV11-2 to TRBJ1-1; no firm D call. The CDR3 is 15 amino acids. CDR1 is SGHAT and CDR2 is FQNNGV in the germline V gene. V was cut by 7 bases and J by 0 bases, with 15 bases left in between. The CDR3 DNA reads TGTGCCAGCACCCCCGGGTGGGATTTGAACACTGAAGCTTTCTTT. Translated: CASTPGWDLNTEAFF.

The chain has TRBV10-1 and TRBJ1-1; D remains unclear. The germline V gene has CDR1 WNHNN and CDR2 SYGVQD (reference sequence). The V gene lost 8 bases and the J gene lost 3 bases, with 22 bases spanning the gap. The CDR3 loop spans 16 amino acids. This CDR3 reads CASRGCIGGGHTEAFF. CDR3 nucleotide sequence: TGCGCCAGCCGTGGATGTATTGGTGGAGGCCACACTGAAGCTTTCTTT.

The chain has TRBV3-1 (or the pseudogene TRBV3-2) and TRBJ1-2, with D unclear. Between the trimmed V and J ends, which lost 1 base and 0 bases, there was a span of 3 bases. CDR1 is LGHDT and CDR2 is YNNKEL in the germline V gene (reference sequence). The CDR3 length is 13 residues. The CDR3, as DNA: TGTGCCAGCAGCCAAGGCCCTAACTATGGCTACACCTTC. Encoded protein: CASSQGPNYGYTF.

V and J are TRBV10-1 and TRBJ1-5; D uncertain. Germline CDR1 is WNHNN and CDR2 is SYGVQD (reference sequence). The CDR3 contains 16 residues. V gave up 0 bases and J gave up 8 bases, with 17 bases separating them. CDR3 nucleotides: TGCGCCAGCAGTGAGTCGGTTCGGGCCCGTATGGAGCCCCAGCATTTT. It yields the protein CASSESVRARMEPQHF.

This chain links TRBV7-9 with TRBJ2-7, with 11 bases that match TRBD1. The CDR3 length is 13 residues. Trimming took 5 bases from V and 10 from J; bases not matched to a gene: 7. Per the germline V gene, CDR1 is SEHNR and CDR2 is FQNEAQ (reference sequence). CDR3 nucleotides: TGTGCCAGCAGCCGGGACAGGGGGTTATTCCAGTACTTC. Residues: CASSRDRGLFQYF.

V usage is TRBV30 and J usage is TRBJ1-4; no firm D call. The CDR3 is 12 residues long. V was trimmed by 3 bases and J by 8 bases, leaving 10 bases between them. Germline loops: CDR1 GTSNPN, CDR2 SVGIG (reference sequence). CDR3 bases: TGTGCCTGGAGCCCCGGTGGGGAAAAACTGTTTTTT. Protein sequence: CAWSPGGEKLFF.

V is TRBV11-2 and J is TRBJ2-7; D is perhaps TRBD1 (5 bases). This CDR3 is built from 15 residues. V shed 7 bases and J shed 0 bases, with 16 bases lying between them. From germline, CDR1 is SGHAT and CDR2 FQNNGV. CDR3 sequence (DNA): TGTGCCAGCACACCTCAGGGCGCCCTCTCCTACGAGCAGTACTTC. Its translation is CASTPQGALSYEQYF.

This sequence joins TRBV5-1 and TRBJ2-6; D remains ambiguous. The germline gives CDR1 SGHRS, CDR2 YFSETQ. This CDR3 contains 20 residues. Trimming pared 1 base from V and 0 bases from J, leaving 20 bases between. The CDR3 loop reads CASSLPSRRKFSSGANVLTF. DNA of the CDR3: TGCGCCAGCAGCTTGCCTTCCAGGCGCAAATTTAGCTCTGGGGCCAACGTCCTGACTTTC.

This chain links TRBV24-1 with TRBJ2-3, with a possible D match to TRBD2 (5 bases). Germline CDR1 reads KGHDR; CDR2 reads SFDVKD. The ends were cut back, 4 bases at V and 7 bases at J, with 17 bases in the middle. This CDR3 contains 15 residues. CDR3 protein: CATSDPHLTTHTQYF. The CDR3, as DNA: TGTGCCACCAGTGACCCTCACTTGACTACCCATACGCAGTATTTT.